Here is one T cell receptor beta chain with its context. Its antigen specificity is not known. Within one base of it there is no much larger clone, and no base qualities were kept. This specimen's time point label, interpreted: baseline before first vaccination. Vaccinee samples were obtained from the UK trials COV001 and COV002, which included a single-blind randomized controlled phase 2/3 trial of AZD1222 (ChAdOx1 nCoV-19) in healthy adults. For TCRbeta chain sequencing, PBMC samples were collected from trial participants at day 0 and at day 28 after the second dose. The record originates from a study of T cell responses to AZD1222 COVID-19 vaccine (dated by TCRdb to about 2021). Looking at the study overall: Because spike-specific TCR depth and breadth did not differ between the two schedules, AZD1222 recipients who got a second dose at roughly 4 weeks were pooled with those who got a second dose at roughly 12 weeks. Trial participants were enrolled into age subgroups of 18-55, 56-69 and 70-plus years, which contained around 150, 29 and 61 TCR-sequenced participants, respectively. A total of 230 to 250 trial participants underwent TCR sequencing, of whom 200 to 220 had received two doses of AZD1222 and 26 had received two doses of the MenACWY control vaccine. What the study reported, not specific to this receptor: Most participants were white British and females outnumbered males, and the authors suggested that clonal diversity may have been underestimated. Epitopes outside the regions mutated in the B.1.351 and B.1.1.7 variants were reportedly recognized by nearly half of the unique spike-specific TCRs. A significant rise in spike-specific TCR breadth and depth was observed after two AZD1222 doses relative to day 0 and relative to MenACWY recipients. In the small 56-69-year group, the increase in depth fell short of significance, most likely because of low power. CD4 TCRs associated with the vaccine covered the entire spike protein, and the dominant responses were in regions 160-218 and 743-854. Because no day 14 peak-response samples were available, repertoires were characterized only after the peak T cell response. Conclusions about previously exposed vaccinees were limited because only six AZD1222 recipients were SARS-CoV-2 seropositive at baseline.

Inclusive of the bounding cysteine and phenylalanine, the CDR3 is 15 residues long. Solely the CDR3 DNA is kept, with 45 bases framed from the first base. The germline V gene (reference sequence) provides CDR1 MNHNY and CDR2 SVGAGI. V is clipped by 7 bases and J by 2 bases, and the sequence between their germline boundaries is 17 bases long. The CDR3 regions of human TCRbeta chains were analyzed by immunosequencing. The original methods were these. TCRs in the repertoires were compared against a reference library of SARS-CoV-2-specific TCRs that had been generated with the MIRA antigen-specificity platform. Breadth was defined as the fraction of unique TCRs that were SARS-CoV-2-associated. Depth was defined as the fraction of total T cells that were SARS-CoV-2-associated. Each spike-specific TCR was assigned to its reactive spike region and to a CD4 or CD8 class using the MIRA data. Log10-transformed breadth and depth values were compared by one-way ANOVA with Sidak's multiple comparisons tests. TCRdb took over this immuneACCESS table, retaining in-frame rearrangements with V and J assigned. Such tables are incomplete; in checked studies, under half of the missing clones stem from an unresolved V gene, and the remainder is unexplained. That table supplies the V and J calls and clone size; D and trimming were determined from the DNA. The sample has more than 95,000 clones on record, approximately 91% of them singletons. Clones ranked in the top ten supply roughly 20% of the sample.

The chain couples TRBV6-6 to TRBJ1-1; TRBD1 could be the D gene, as 5 bases match. This specimen consisted of peripheral blood, obtained on day 0 of AZD1222 vaccination. This TCR was recovered from an adult in good health. The sequence in DNA is TGTGCCAGCAAGGTTCCAGGGATGGGTAACACTGAAGCTTTCTTT. Its protein product is CASKVPGMGNTEAFF.